This passage covers 18 T cell receptor beta chains from one sample sequenced in a study of blood T cell repertoires in COVID-19. Sequenced by immunoSEQ multiplex PCR; TCRdb stores in-frame clones only, minus some. The sample holds some 230,000 clones, roughly 80% seen once. The material sequenced was peripheral blood. These receptors were collected from a woman older than 75 with COVID-19, enrolled during active disease.

This clone was counted a single time. The rearrangement joins TRBV11-3 to TRBJ2-1; D is undetermined. The CDR3 is 13 amino acids. Trimming took off 5 bases at V and 3 bases at J, with 8 bases between the two ends. The germline gives CDR1 SGHNT, CDR2 YENEEA. CDR3 nucleotides: TGTGCCAGCAGCGGGCTGGGCTACAATGAGCAGTTCTTC. Amino acid sequence: CASSGLGYNEQFF.

The chain employs TRBV4-2 and TRBJ2-1, with 15 bases lining up with TRBD2. Germline-derived CDR1 and CDR2 are LGHNA and YNFKEQ. This CDR3 spans 16 amino acids. J gave up 7 bases and V 5 bases, and 6 bases lay outside the gene matches. This CDR3 is CASSSGLAGGGNEQFF. CDR3 nucleotides: TGTGCCAGCAGCTCGGGACTAGCGGGGGGAGGGAATGAGCAGTTCTTC.

The V and J genes are TRBV13 and TRBJ1-2; the match to TRBD1 covers 7 bases. This CDR3 region has 12 residues. Germline CDR1 reads PRHDT; CDR2 reads FYEKMQ (reference sequence). V dropped 5 bases and J dropped 8; count of bases not matched to a gene: 5. The CDR3 DNA reads TGTGCCAGCAGCCAGGGGACAGTCGGCTACACCTTC. This encodes CASSQGTVGYTF.

In this sample, this clone turned up once. The rearrangement joins TRBV12-3 or TRBV12-4 to TRBJ2-7; D perhaps matches TRBD2 (5 bases). CDR3 length: 11 amino acids. Deletions cut 6 bases from V and 9 bases from J, with 12 bases between. The CDR3 spells CASSRGLGQYF. CDR3 DNA sequence: TGTGCCAGCAGCCGGGGATTGGGGCAGTACTTC.

V usage is TRBV6-5 and J usage is TRBJ1-1; D not resolved. The CDR3 has 12 residues. CDR1 MNHEY and CDR2 SVGAGI come from the germline V gene. With 5 bases removed from V and 5 bases from J, the gap between germline ends came to 9 bases. CDR3 in amino acids: CASSSLETEAFF. CDR3 sequence (DNA): TGTGCCAGCAGTAGCCTAGAAACTGAAGCTTTCTTT.

V usage is TRBV7-2 and J usage is TRBJ1-6; the D gene is possibly TRBD1 (5 bases). V was shortened by 0 bases and J by 10 bases, with 13 bases between the two germline ends. The CDR3 has 15 amino acids. CDR1 is SGHTA and CDR2 is FQGNSA in the germline V gene. The CDR3 DNA follows: TGTGCCAGCAGCTTAGCTCAGGGTAGTCGGTCACCCCTCCACTTT. Protein product: CASSLAQGSRSPLHF.

V usage is TRBV2 and J usage is TRBJ2-7; TRBD1 matches 8 bases. From germline, CDR1 is SNHLY and CDR2 FYNNEI. The CDR3 contains 15 residues. The J segment lost 3 bases and the V segment lost 7 bases, leaving 11 bases of the junction unmatched. CDR3 bases: TGTGCCAGCACCCTGGGGGGACAGGTCGGCTACGAGCAGTACTTC. It specifies CASTLGGQVGYEQYF.

This clone showed up many times. The rearrangement links TRBV6-5 to TRBJ2-2; TRBD2 matches at 10 bases. Germline V gene sequence: CDR1 MNHEY, CDR2 SVGAGI. This CDR3 has 15 residues. V was pared by 6 bases and J by 3 bases, with 4 bases of the junction left unmatched. The CDR3 DNA sequence: TGTGCCAGCAGAAGTAGCGGGAGGTACACCGGGGAGCTGTTTTTT. As protein: CASRSSGRYTGELFF.

The gene calls are TRBV5-1 and TRBJ2-3; TRBD1 might be the D (5 bases). CDR3 size: 13 residues. The germline V gene has CDR1 SGHRS and CDR2 YFSETQ. V was clipped by 1 base and J by 6 bases, with 9 bases between them. CDR3 coding DNA: TGCGCCAGCAGCTTGACCCACAGGGATACGCAGTATTTT. The encoded protein is CASSLTHRDTQYF.

The genes are TRBV6-2 or TRBV6-3 and TRBJ2-7; D is possibly TRBD2 (5 bases). Germline V gene sequence: CDR1 MNHEY, CDR2 SVGEGT. Between the trimmed V and J ends, which lost 2 bases and 7 bases, there was a span of 18 bases. CDR3 length equals 15 residues. CDR3 sequence (DNA): TGTGCCAGCAGTTACGCCTGGACGGGGATAGGGGAGCAGTACTTC. Protein product: CASSYAWTGIGEQYF.

The chain uses TRBV7-2 and TRBJ2-1; no clear D. Germline CDR1 reads SGHTA; CDR2 reads FQGNSA. V dropped 2 bases and J dropped 9 bases, with 14 bases sitting between them. There are 14 residues in the CDR3. The CDR3 region has the DNA TGTGCCAGCAGCTTACCCCCTAGGCCTTTTGAGCAGTTCTTC. Encoded protein: CASSLPPRPFEQFF. Variable domain in full (rest from reference TRBV7-2 and TRBJ2-1): GAGVSQSPSNKVTEKGKDVELRCDPISGHTALYWYRQSLGQGLEFLIYFQGNSAPDKSGLPSDRFSAERTGGSVSTLTIQRTQQEDSAVYLCASSLPPRPFEQFFGPGTRLTVL.

This clone appeared a single time. The rearrangement links TRBV5-1 to TRBJ1-2; D may be TRBD1 (6 bases). Germline V gene data show CDR1 as SGHRS and CDR2 as YFSETQ. V was shortened by 4 bases and J by 4 bases, with 17 bases between the two germline ends. This CDR3 is 15 amino acids long. The CDR3 protein is CASSAQSGVGYGYTF. CDR3 nucleotides: TGCGCCAGCAGCGCCCAATCAGGGGTTGGCTATGGCTACACCTTC.

The genes are TRBV20-1 and TRBJ2-1, with D tentatively TRBD2 (5 bases). V was trimmed by 3 bases and J by 5 bases, leaving 5 bases between them. The germline V gene has CDR1 DFQATT and CDR2 SNEGSKA (reference sequence). This CDR3 has 11 amino acids. The CDR3 nucleotides read TGCAGTGCTAGCGGGAACAATGAGCAGTTCTTC. Protein: CSASGNNEQFF.

V and J are TRBV3-1 (or the pseudogene TRBV3-2) and TRBJ2-7; TRBD2 agrees at 7 bases. V shed 0 bases, J shed 3 bases, and the junction held 5 bases outside the gene matches. Germline CDR1 is LGHDT and CDR2 is YNNKEL (reference sequence). The CDR3 length is 15 residues. The CDR3 is CASSQDGGSRYEQYF. The CDR3 region has the DNA TGTGCCAGCAGCCAAGATGGCGGGAGTCGCTACGAGCAGTACTTC.

The chain joins TRBV7-9 to TRBJ1-5; D is ambiguous. Trimming removed 0 bases at V and 0 bases at J, with 9 bases between. This CDR3 has 16 residues. Germline CDR1 and CDR2: SEHNR and FQNEAQ (reference sequence). The CDR3 reads CASSLASEYSNQPQHF. CDR3 bases: TGTGCCAGCAGCTTAGCTTCGGAGTATAGCAATCAGCCCCAGCATTTT.

The V gene is TRBV19, the J gene TRBJ1-2, with 9 bases matching TRBD1. The CDR3 loop spans 15 amino acids. Germline assignment: CDR1 LNHDA and CDR2 SQIVND (reference sequence). V shed 5 bases and J 4 bases; nucleotides not matched to a gene: 8. CDR3 protein: CASSAGTGLSYGYTF. CDR3 in DNA: TGTGCCAGTAGTGCGGGGACAGGGTTATCCTATGGCTACACCTTC.

The chain employs TRBV5-8 and TRBJ1-1, with no clear D. The CDR3 loop spans 13 amino acids. Trimming stripped 8 bases from V and 5 bases from J, with 16 bases between. Germline V gene data show CDR1 as SGHTS and CDR2 as YDEGEE. As DNA, the CDR3 is TGTGCCAGTTTCGAAACGGGTGGTACTGAAGCTTTCTTT. Encoded protein: CASFETGGTEAFF.

The CDR3 reads CASAELLRYGYTF. The CDR3, as DNA: TGTGCCAGCGCGGAGTTGCTCCGCTATGGCTACACCTTC. This chain joins TRBV18 and TRBJ1-2; D not certain. The germline gives CDR1 KGHSH, CDR2 LQKENI. The CDR3 is made up of 13 amino acids. V lost 8 bases and J 4 bases, leaving 14 bases between the germline ends.